The 15 T cell receptor beta chains below all came from one sample that was sequenced in a study of human T cells and chemical hapten exposure. This sample's time point: patch test 2, 6 weeks after DPC sensitization. The sample's treatment: therapeutic diphenylcyclopropenone sensitization with weekly scalp DPC. Unfractionated whole blood was the source from which total RNA was extracted. From the RACE reads, TCRdb called clonotypes with MiXCR, one entry per CDR3 protein. The top ten clones hold 14% to 15% of a sample with 35,000 to 50,000 distinct CDR3 sequences, approximately 9.7% of them seen once. This material consisted of whole blood, taken in connection with sensitization to the hapten diphenylcyclopropenone (DPC). These receptors were collected from a woman in her thirties with alopecia areata. Some clones in this sample may be carry-over from other donors' samples.

There are many counts of this clonotype. The chain employs TRBV11-2 and TRBJ2-5; unclear D gene. The CDR3 totals 14 residues. The germline gives CDR1 SGHAT, CDR2 FQNNGV. The germline V and J ends were trimmed by 3 bases and 2 bases, with 10 bases remaining between them. The CDR3 nucleotides read TGTGCCAGCAGCTTCGGACCAATTCAAGAGACCCAGTACTTC. This translates into CASSFGPIQETQYF.

This clonotype was recorded a few times. The chain has TRBV9 and TRBJ2-7; possibly TRBD1 for D (7 bases). V lost 0 bases to trimming and J lost 4 bases, with 11 bases between them. The CDR3 contains 14 residues. Germline V gene lookup returns CDR1 SGDLS and CDR2 YYNGEE. CDR3 protein: CASSVAPGGYEQYF. The CDR3 DNA sequence: TGTGCCAGCAGCGTAGCACCAGGGGGGTACGAGCAGTACTTC.

The V call is TRBV18, the J call TRBJ2-3; D gene uncertain. The V gene's germline CDR1 is KGHSH and CDR2 LQKENI. Trimming took 3 bases from V and 1 from J, leaving 20 bases between them. CDR3 length: 18 residues. This chain's CDR3 is CASSPFPSDTVGTDTQYF. In nucleotides, the CDR3 is TGTGCCAGCTCACCCTTCCCCTCAGACACCGTTGGCACAGATACGCAGTATTTT.

This clonotype has only a few counts. The chain recombines TRBV7-9 with TRBJ2-2, with D hard to call. The CDR3 length is 12 residues. Trimming pared 4 bases from V and 2 bases from J, leaving 2 bases between. Germline V gene sequence: CDR1 SEHNR, CDR2 FQNEAQ (reference sequence). DNA for the CDR3: TGTGCCAGCAGCTCTAACACCGGGGAGCTGTTTTTT. It yields the protein CASSSNTGELFF.

V gene TRBV28 combines with J gene TRBJ2-4; 8 nucleotides line up with TRBD1. The CDR3 runs 16 residues. CDR1 MDHEN and CDR2 SYDVKM come from the germline V gene. V shed 7 bases, J shed 0 bases, and the junction held 8 bases outside the gene matches. The CDR3 spells CASKHRTGLAKNIQYF. CDR3 nucleotides: TGTGCCAGCAAACACCGGACAGGGCTAGCCAAAAACATTCAGTACTTC.

V usage is TRBV2 and J usage is TRBJ2-3, with no clear D. The V gene's germline CDR1 is SNHLY and CDR2 FYNNEI. V dropped 7 bases and J dropped 1 base, with 9 bases sitting between them. The length of the CDR3 is 13 residues. For the CDR3, the DNA is TGTGCCAGCACCCCGGACCGCACAGATACGCAGTATTTT. This gives the protein CASTPDRTDTQYF.

This clonotype was counted only a few times. The rearrangement uses TRBV3-1 and TRBJ2-2, with a tentative D call TRBD2 (6 bases). Per germline, CDR1 LGHDT and CDR2 YNNKEL (reference sequence). The CDR3 is made up of 14 amino acids. V was shortened by 0 bases and J by 6 bases, with 8 bases between the two germline ends. This CDR3 is CASSQEGGPGELFF. The CDR3 region has the DNA TGTGCCAGCAGCCAAGAGGGGGGACCCGGGGAGCTGTTTTTT. Filled out from reference TRBV3-1 and TRBJ2-2, the complete variable domain reads DTAVSQTPKYLVTQMGNDKSIKCEQNLGHDTMYWYKQDSKKFLKIMFSYNNKELIINETVPNRFSPKSPDKAHLNLHINSLELGDSAVYFCASSQEGGPGELFFGEGSRLTVL.

The V gene is TRBV11-2, the J gene TRBJ2-5, with D unresolved. V lost 0 bases and J 4 bases, leaving 12 bases between the germline ends. Germline V lookup: CDR1 SGHAT, CDR2 FQNNGV. CDR3 length: 15 amino acids. The CDR3 sequence: CASSLDIAAGETQYF. The CDR3 DNA is TGTGCCAGCAGCTTAGATATTGCTGCTGGAGAGACCCAGTACTTC.

This clonotype was recorded at least ten times. This sequence joins TRBV3-1 and TRBJ2-7, with TRBD1 identical over 8 bases. In germline, CDR1 is LGHDT, CDR2 YNNKEL (reference sequence). The CDR3 is 14 residues long. With 2 bases clipped from V and 7 bases from J, the junction kept 7 bases outside the gene matches. The CDR3 region has the DNA TGTGCCAGCAGCCAACCCCAGGGGGCGAATGAGCAGTACTTC. Translating it yields CASSQPQGANEQYF.

This clonotype was picked up many times. The junction does not match germline at one end; this may be a read error. The chain couples TRBV6-2 or TRBV6-3 to TRBJ1-6; tentative D call: TRBD1 (5 bases). The CDR3 extends over 15 amino acids. Germline loops: CDR1 MNHEY, CDR2 SVGEGT. The CDR3 DNA reads as TGTGCCAGCAGCTACTCAGGGAGCGAAAATTCACCCCTCCACTTT. Its translation: CASSYSGSENSPLHF.

In its sample, this clonotype was seen a few times. The V and J genes are TRBV5-4 and TRBJ2-6; D gene ambiguous. The CDR3 contains 15 residues. Per the germline V gene, CDR1 is SGHNT and CDR2 is YYREEE (reference sequence). V was pared by 3 bases and J by 4 bases, with 11 bases between. The CDR3 DNA reads TGTGCCAGCAGCTCAGCCATGGGAGGGGCCAACGTCCTGACTTTC. It encodes CASSSAMGGANVLTF.

This chain uses TRBV3-1 with TRBJ2-6; no clear D gene. V lost 4 bases, J lost 0 bases, and 7 bases lay in between. The CDR3 is 15 amino acids. In germline, CDR1 is LGHDT, CDR2 YNNKEL (reference sequence). The CDR3 reads CASSPTYSGANVLTF. For the CDR3, the DNA is TGTGCCAGCAGCCCAACTTACTCTGGGGCCAACGTCCTGACTTTC.

This clonotype has ten or more counts. This chain joins TRBV7-2 and TRBJ2-1; the D gene is possibly TRBD2 (7 bases). The CDR3 is 16 residues long. Germline V gives CDR1 SGHTA, CDR2 FQGNSA. Trimming pared 4 bases from V and 3 bases from J, leaving 16 bases between. The CDR3 DNA reads as TGTGCCAGCAGCTCAAAACGGGGGGACAACTACAATGAGCAGTTCTTC. It translates to CASSSKRGDNYNEQFF.

V gene TRBV2 combines with J gene TRBJ2-1, with 9 positions matching TRBD1. CDR1 SNHLY and CDR2 FYNNEI come from the germline V gene. CDR3 size: 15 residues. V lost 7 bases, J lost 0 bases, and 4 bases stayed unmatched. CDR3 region: CASNGQGSSYNEQFF. CDR3 nucleotides: TGTGCCAGCAACGGACAGGGGAGCTCCTACAATGAGCAGTTCTTC.

This sequence joins TRBV7-2 and TRBJ2-7; D is unclear. Trimming cost V 2 bases and J 5 bases, with 7 bases left between them. This CDR3 spans 12 amino acids. From germline, CDR1 is SGHTA and CDR2 FQGNSA. The CDR3 coding sequence is TGTGCCAGCAGCTTATACAAGGACGAGCAGTACTTC. It encodes CASSLYKDEQYF.